Below, 31 T cell receptor beta chains from the same sample are listed, as sequenced in a study of T-cell reconstitution after alpha-beta-depleted transplantation in children. A library of TCRbeta sequences, prepared with unique molecular identifiers, was generated. TCRdb fed the PCR reads into MiXCR, producing one record per CDR3 protein. The sample carries about 600,000 distinct CDR3 sequences, 20% to 25% recorded once. Here the sequenced sample was PBMCs, mostly from graft donor cells, taken 360 days after TCRalphabeta/CD19-depleted stem cell transplant. These TCRs come from a boy younger than two who had a stem cell transplant for acute myeloid leukemia, so the T cells may come from the graft donor.

The chain carries TRBV20-1 and TRBJ2-3; 9 nucleotides line up with TRBD2. The CDR3 totals 15 residues. The trim removed 3 bases at V and 5 bases at J, leaving 9 bases unmatched. The germline V gene encodes CDR1 DFQATT and CDR2 SNEGSKA (reference sequence). CDR3 nucleotide sequence: TGCAGTGCTAGTACGCCTAGCGGGGAGCAAGATACGCAGTATTTT. Translation: CSASTPSGEQDTQYF.

This clonotype was picked up a small number of times. The CDR3 region is CSVESRGTDTQYF. Here the CDR3 DNA reads TGCAGCGTTGAATCCCGCGGCACAGATACGCAGTATTTT. The chain combines TRBV29-1 with TRBJ2-3, with D unclear. In germline, CDR1 is SQVTM, CDR2 ANQGSEA. There are 13 residues in the CDR3. The V gene lost 2 bases and the J gene lost 1 base, with 7 bases spanning the gap.

The V call is TRBV5-5, the J call TRBJ1-5; tentative D call: TRBD1 (5 bases). The V gene lost 4 bases and the J gene lost 6 bases, with 20 bases spanning the gap. The CDR3 loop spans 16 amino acids. The germline V gene encodes CDR1 SGHKS and CDR2 YYEKEE (reference sequence). CDR3: CASSPVLQEMGQPQHF. CDR3 DNA: TGTGCCAGCAGCCCGGTCCTACAGGAAATGGGTCAGCCCCAGCATTTT.

This clonotype was observed at least ten times. Here the CDR3 DNA reads TGTGCCAGCTCACCACCCGCGTTTGGGTCAGATACGCAGTATTTT. Translation gives CASSPPAFGSDTQYF. This chain links TRBV18 with TRBJ2-3; no clear D. Trimming took 0 bases from V and 4 from J, leaving 11 bases between them. The germline V gene has CDR1 KGHSH and CDR2 LQKENI. The CDR3 has 15 residues.

This rearrangement joins TRBV3-1 to TRBJ2-1, with D tentatively TRBD2 (5 bases). With 0 bases removed from V and 7 bases from J, the gap between germline ends came to 16 bases. The V gene's germline CDR1 is LGHDT and CDR2 YNNKEL (reference sequence). The CDR3 is 16 residues long. Written as DNA, the CDR3 is TGTGCCAGCAGCCAAGAGTTTGGCACCTCGGGGAATGAGCAGTTCTTC. It yields the protein CASSQEFGTSGNEQFF.

This clonotype came up once. The chain joins TRBV20-1 to TRBJ2-1; 14 bases are a match to TRBD2. CDR3 length equals 15 residues. Germline assignment: CDR1 DFQATT and CDR2 SNEGSKA (reference sequence). CDR3 sequence reads: CISRLAGGPSDEQFF. The CDR3 DNA sequence: TGCATCTCCAGACTAGCGGGGGGGCCTTCGGATGAGCAGTTCTTC.

This clonotype was picked up many times. The chain joins TRBV20-1 to TRBJ2-7; TRBD2 aligns across 7 bases. CDR1 is DFQATT, CDR2 SNEGSKA, per germline (reference sequence). With 2 bases clipped from V and 4 bases from J, the junction kept 5 bases outside the gene matches. The CDR3 loop spans 13 amino acids. The CDR3 sequence: CSARTSGAYEQYF. The CDR3 coding sequence is TGCAGTGCTAGAACCAGCGGGGCATACGAGCAGTACTTC.

This clonotype was seen ten or more times. The rearrangement uses TRBV6-5 and TRBJ1-2, with D tentatively TRBD1 (5 bases). Germline V CDR1 and CDR2: MNHEY, SVGAGI. With 4 bases removed from V and 5 bases from J, the gap between germline ends came to 17 bases. This CDR3 contains 15 residues. The DNA of the CDR3 is TGTGCCAGCAGTTCCCGGGACGGACTAGGATATGGCTACACCTTC. It encodes CASSSRDGLGYGYTF.

This clonotype came up many times. The genes are TRBV9 and TRBJ2-2; no firm D call. V lost 4 bases and J 1 base, leaving 8 bases between the germline ends. CDR1 and CDR2 from the germline V gene are SGDLS and YYNGEE. The CDR3 has 14 amino acids. This chain's CDR3 is CASSPGGNTGELFF. CDR3 DNA: TGTGCCAGCAGCCCCGGCGGGAACACCGGGGAGCTGTTTTTT.

J is TRBJ2-2 and V is TRBV6-1, with TRBD2 identical over 14 bases. This CDR3 contains 18 residues. V lost 5 bases, J lost 5 bases, and 10 bases stayed unmatched. Germline V gene sequence: CDR1 MNHNS, CDR2 SASEGT. CDR3 amino acids: CASSTLTSGGAWTGELFF. CDR3 nucleotides: TGTGCCAGCAGTACCCTGACTAGCGGGGGGGCCTGGACCGGGGAGCTGTTTTTT.

This chain connects TRBV20-1 to TRBJ2-5; 7 nucleotides align to TRBD1. The CDR3 has 15 residues. J lost 5 bases, V lost 0 bases, and 9 bases had no gene match. In germline, CDR1 is DFQATT, CDR2 SNEGSKA (reference sequence). The CDR3 DNA reads TGCAGTGCTAGAGATGTGACAGGGCCACGGGAGACCCAGTACTTC. Protein sequence: CSARDVTGPRETQYF.

V and J are TRBV29-1 and TRBJ2-3; 7 bases line up with TRBD2. The germline V gene encodes CDR1 SQVTM and CDR2 ANQGSEA. The CDR3 consists of 15 residues. V gave up 3 bases and J gave up 4 bases; unmatched junction bases: 10. The chain's CDR3 is CSVDWVGAGADTQYF. DNA for the CDR3: TGCAGCGTTGATTGGGTTGGCGCGGGAGCAGATACGCAGTATTTT.

V usage is TRBV9 and J usage is TRBJ2-1, with D possibly TRBD1 on 6 matching bases. Germline V gene lookup returns CDR1 SGDLS and CDR2 YYNGEE. V was pared by 3 bases and J by 5 bases, with 9 bases between. The CDR3 sequence is 13 residues long. The CDR3 nucleotides are TGTGCCAGCAGCGCAGGGGTCCACAATGAGCAGTTCTTC. It is translated as CASSAGVHNEQFF.

This clonotype was seen repeatedly, ten times or more. This chain joins TRBV20-1 and TRBJ2-2; 8 bases align to TRBD1. The CDR3 spans 15 residues. V gave up 5 bases and J gave up 6 bases; unmatched junction bases: 11. Germline CDR1 reads DFQATT; CDR2 reads SNEGSKA (reference sequence). The CDR3 here is CSAQGAREPSGELFF. The CDR3 nucleotides read TGCAGTGCTCAGGGGGCGCGGGAACCCTCCGGGGAGCTGTTTTTT.

This clonotype was found many times. This sequence joins TRBV6-5 and TRBJ2-3, with D maybe TRBD2 (6 bases). The CDR3 contains 15 residues. V was trimmed by 4 bases and J by 6 bases, leaving 17 bases between them. Germline V gene lookup returns CDR1 MNHEY and CDR2 SVGAGI. CDR3 region: CASSSPGLPVDTQYF. The CDR3 region has the DNA TGTGCCAGCAGTTCCCCGGGACTGCCAGTCGATACGCAGTATTTT.

This clonotype was detected many times. CDR3 residues: CASSRASGNEKLFF. CDR3 sequence (DNA): TGTGCCAGCAGCCGCGCAAGCGGGAATGAAAAACTGTTTTTT. The chain combines TRBV7-9 with TRBJ1-4; D is unclear. The CDR3 consists of 14 residues. Germline values: CDR1 SEHNR, CDR2 FQNEAQ (reference sequence). The V end lost 5 bases, the J end lost 5 bases, and 12 bases lay between the germline ends. Complete variable domain (other parts from reference TRBV7-9 and TRBJ1-4): DTGVSQNPRHKITKRGQNVTFRCDPISEHNRLYWYRQTLGQGPEFLTYFQNEAQLEKSRLLSDRFSAERPKGSFSTLEIQRTEQGDSAMYLCASSRASGNEKLFFGSGTQLSVL.

Many counts were recorded for this clonotype. V usage is TRBV5-1 and J usage is TRBJ2-5; D not resolved. The ends were cut back, 4 bases at V and 5 bases at J, with 12 bases in the middle. Germline V gene data show CDR1 as SGHRS and CDR2 as YFSETQ. The CDR3 length is 13 residues. CDR3: CASSPAVGETQYF. The CDR3 DNA reads as TGCGCCAGCAGCCCCGCAGTAGGGGAGACCCAGTACTTC.

This clonotype has more than one count but fewer than ten. The J gene is TRBJ2-7, the V gene TRBV20-1; D might be TRBD1 (6 bases). CDR1 is DFQATT, CDR2 SNEGSKA, per germline (reference sequence). Trimming removed 2 bases from V and 1 base from J, with 15 bases in between. The CDR3 consists of 15 residues. This CDR3 is CSARHPGHESYEQYF. In DNA form, the CDR3 reads TGCAGTGCTAGACACCCGGGACATGAGTCCTACGAGCAGTACTTC.

The table lists this clonotype with many counts. The genes are TRBV6-5 and TRBJ2-5, with D possibly being TRBD2 (5 bases). The germline gives CDR1 MNHEY, CDR2 SVGAGI. This CDR3 is built from 14 residues. V lost 6 bases, J lost 2 bases, and 13 bases lay in between. The CDR3 reads CASSPGVRQETQYF. As DNA, the CDR3 is TGTGCCAGCAGCCCCGGGGTTAGACAAGAGACCCAGTACTTC.

This clonotype has at least ten counts. This chain links TRBV20-1 with TRBJ2-7; D unresolved. This CDR3 contains 13 residues. The germline gives CDR1 DFQATT, CDR2 SNEGSKA (reference sequence). Trimming removed 0 bases at V and 7 bases at J, with 13 bases between. CDR3 sequence: CSARELLTEEQYV. The CDR3 region has the DNA TGCAGTGCTAGAGAACTCCTGACGGAGGAGCAGTACGTC.

The chain combines TRBV6-2 or TRBV6-3 with TRBJ2-1; a possible D gene is TRBD2 (7 bases). The V gene's germline CDR1 is MNHEY and CDR2 SVGEGT. The CDR3 is 13 amino acids. The V gene lost 8 bases and the J gene lost 5 bases, with 13 bases spanning the gap. Here the CDR3 reads CASYGGGHNEQFF. CDR3 nucleotide sequence: TGTGCCAGCTACGGCGGGGGCCACAATGAGCAGTTCTTC.

This clonotype came up a few times. The chain carries TRBV18 and TRBJ1-1; D might be TRBD1 (5 bases). Trimming took 2 bases from V and 4 from J, leaving 11 bases between them. Germline V gives CDR1 KGHSH, CDR2 LQKENI. The CDR3 covers 14 residues. In DNA, the CDR3 is TGTGCCAGCTCACCAGCGGGACGCGGCACTGAAGCTTTCTTT. As protein: CASSPAGRGTEAFF.

This clonotype occurred a few times. The J gene is TRBJ2-7, the V gene TRBV21-1; the D call TRBD1 from the table was never checked on the DNA. TRBV21-1 constitutes a pseudogene. The CDR3 is 14 amino acids. CDR3 amino acids: CASTRGRGEYEQYV. Written as DNA, the CDR3 is TGTGCCAGCACTCGGGGCAGGGGGGAATACGAGCAGTACGTC.

This clonotype has a handful of counts. CDR3 sequence: CSASSGQVNSEQYF. The CDR3, as DNA: TGCAGTGCTAGTTCCGGACAGGTTAATTCCGAGCAGTACTTC. The genes are TRBV20-1 and TRBJ2-7, with TRBD1 matching over 7 bases. Germline lookup yields CDR1 DFQATT and CDR2 SNEGSKA (reference sequence). This CDR3 comprises 14 residues. V was pared by 3 bases and J by 6 bases, with 11 bases of the junction left unmatched.

This clonotype has only a few counts. This rearrangement joins TRBV29-1 to TRBJ2-5; 10 positions agree with TRBD2. Trimming at V came to 4 bases and at J to 1 base, leaving 9 bases not matched to a gene. The CDR3 has 16 residues. Germline CDR1 SQVTM, CDR2 ANQGSEA. The CDR3 loop is CSVAPLLAGSQETQYF. The CDR3 nucleotides are TGCAGCGTTGCCCCTCTACTAGCGGGGAGCCAAGAGACCCAGTACTTC.

The table lists this clonotype with a few counts. The rearrangement joins TRBV12-3 or TRBV12-4 to TRBJ2-3; 9 nucleotides line up with TRBD2. This CDR3 has 15 residues. J lost 5 bases, V lost 4 bases, and 7 bases had no gene match. Here the CDR3 reads CASSSSGAQGDTQYF. CDR3 nucleotides: TGTGCCAGCAGTTCTAGCGGGGCCCAAGGAGATACGCAGTATTTT.

This chain joins TRBV20-1 and TRBJ1-1, with 7 bases matching TRBD1. The CDR3 has 14 amino acids. CDR1 is DFQATT and CDR2 is SNEGSKA in the germline V gene (reference sequence). The V gene end was trimmed by 6 bases and the J gene end by 1 base; junction bases not matched to a gene: 8. The CDR3 protein is CSATEGQANTEAFF. CDR3 nucleotides: TGCAGTGCCACAGAAGGACAGGCGAACACTGAAGCTTTCTTT.

A few counts support this clonotype. The genes are TRBV20-1 and TRBJ2-7; tentatively, D is TRBD1 (6 bases). Germline loops: CDR1 DFQATT, CDR2 SNEGSKA (reference sequence). The CDR3 spans 12 residues. V lost 5 bases, J lost 4 bases, and 12 bases lay in between. CDR3 nucleotide sequence: TGCAGTGCTGCCCCTGACAGGTACGAGCAGTACGTC. It codes for CSAAPDRYEQYV.

Only a few counts were recorded for this clonotype. The chain links TRBV7-2 to TRBJ2-7, with 10 bases lining up with TRBD1. Germline CDR1 is SGHTA and CDR2 is FQGNSA. V lost 3 bases, J lost 3 bases, and 5 bases stayed unmatched. The CDR3 totals 15 residues. The chain's CDR3 is CASSFAGTGDYEQYF. DNA of the CDR3: TGTGCCAGCAGCTTTGCCGGGACAGGGGACTACGAGCAGTACTTC.

In this sample, this clonotype turned up a few times. A read error may be the cause here, since a much bigger clone is one base away. In DNA, the CDR3 is TGCAGTGCTAGAGAAAGGGCGGGGGGCTACGAGCAGTACTTC. Encoded protein: CSARERAGGYEQYF. This chain uses TRBV20-1 with TRBJ2-7; 8 bases align to TRBD2. Germline V gives CDR1 DFQATT, CDR2 SNEGSKA (reference sequence). The length of the CDR3 is 14 residues. V was clipped by 0 bases and J by 3 bases; unmatched bases: 4.

The chain employs TRBV4-3 and TRBJ2-3; 8 positions match TRBD1. Germline V CDR1 and CDR2: LGHNA, YSLEER. With 4 bases clipped from V and 4 bases from J, the junction kept 7 bases outside the gene matches. There are 15 residues in the CDR3. The CDR3 sequence: CASSRTGPQADTQYF. The CDR3 coding sequence is TGCGCCAGCAGCCGGACAGGGCCTCAAGCAGATACGCAGTATTTT.